This record concerns one T cell receptor (beta chain) sequence. The target antigen is unknown. These data come from a study of CXCR3-negative and CXCR3-positive naive CD8 T cells. On the study more broadly: The libraries together contributed 110 million to 150 million TRB reads, each supplying about 1.5 +/- 0.3 million. Study results and caveats: Comparably high diversity marked both naive subsets, whereas memory CD8+ cells had much lower diversity. Fresh PBMCs were used in most assays, and CXCR3 expression partially decreased after cryopreservation. Memory cells differed in TRBV-TRBJ usage, but naive CXCR3-negative and CXCR3-positive cells had similar usage.

UMI-labeled 5' RACE yielded the TRB cDNA libraries. With the 5' RACE reads reprocessed, TCRdb shows one record per CDR3 protein and no DNA. Listed are tens of thousands of distinct CDR3 sequences; around 1% falls within the top ten. This receptor was taken from a human donor in good health. Some clones in this sample may be carry-over from other donors' samples. The sequencing sample was made of naive CXCR3- CD8+ T cells from blood. The subset here: CD45RO-CCR7+CD27+CD95- naive CD8+ T cells lacking CXCR3 (TNR3-).

The CDR3 reads CSARDLGAGDHYEQYF. V gene TRBV20-1 combines with J gene TRBJ2-7; TCRdb outputs TRBD2, but without DNA this stays unchecked. Germline V lookup: CDR1 DFQATT, CDR2 SNEGSKA (reference sequence). The CDR3 contains 16 residues.